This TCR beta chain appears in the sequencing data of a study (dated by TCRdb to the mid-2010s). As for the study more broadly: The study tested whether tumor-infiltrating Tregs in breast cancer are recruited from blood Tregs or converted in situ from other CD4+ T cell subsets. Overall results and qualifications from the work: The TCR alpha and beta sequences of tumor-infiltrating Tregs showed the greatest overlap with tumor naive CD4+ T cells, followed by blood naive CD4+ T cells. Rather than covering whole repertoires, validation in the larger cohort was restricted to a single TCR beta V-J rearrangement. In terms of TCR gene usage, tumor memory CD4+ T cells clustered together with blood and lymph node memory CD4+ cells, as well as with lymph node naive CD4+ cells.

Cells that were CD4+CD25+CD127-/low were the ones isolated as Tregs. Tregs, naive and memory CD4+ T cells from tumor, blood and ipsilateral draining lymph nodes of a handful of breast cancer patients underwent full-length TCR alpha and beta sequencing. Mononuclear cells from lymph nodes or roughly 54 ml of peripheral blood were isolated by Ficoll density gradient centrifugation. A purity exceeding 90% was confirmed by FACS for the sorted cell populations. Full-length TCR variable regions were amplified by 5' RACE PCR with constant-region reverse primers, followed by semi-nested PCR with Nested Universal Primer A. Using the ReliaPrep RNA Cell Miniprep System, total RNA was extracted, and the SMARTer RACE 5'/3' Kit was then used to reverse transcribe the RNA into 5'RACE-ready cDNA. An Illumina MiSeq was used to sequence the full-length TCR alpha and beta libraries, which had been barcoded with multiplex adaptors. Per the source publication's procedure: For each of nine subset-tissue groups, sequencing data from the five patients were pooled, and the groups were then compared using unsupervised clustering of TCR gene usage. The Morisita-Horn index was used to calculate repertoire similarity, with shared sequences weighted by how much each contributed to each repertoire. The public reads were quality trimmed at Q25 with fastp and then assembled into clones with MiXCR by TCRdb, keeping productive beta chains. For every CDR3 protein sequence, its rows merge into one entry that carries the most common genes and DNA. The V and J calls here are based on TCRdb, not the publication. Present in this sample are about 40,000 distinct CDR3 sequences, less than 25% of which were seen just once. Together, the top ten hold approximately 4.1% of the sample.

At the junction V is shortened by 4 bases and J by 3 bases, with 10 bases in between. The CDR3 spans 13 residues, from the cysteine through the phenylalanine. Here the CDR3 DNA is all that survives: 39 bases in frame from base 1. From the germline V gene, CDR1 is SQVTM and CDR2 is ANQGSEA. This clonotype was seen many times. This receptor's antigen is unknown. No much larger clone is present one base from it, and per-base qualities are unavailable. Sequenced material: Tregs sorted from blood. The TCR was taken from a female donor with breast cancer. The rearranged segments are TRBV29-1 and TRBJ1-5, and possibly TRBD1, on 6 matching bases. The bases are TGCAGCGTTGGCGGACAGAACAATCAGCCCCAGCATTTT. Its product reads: CSVGGQNNQPQHF.